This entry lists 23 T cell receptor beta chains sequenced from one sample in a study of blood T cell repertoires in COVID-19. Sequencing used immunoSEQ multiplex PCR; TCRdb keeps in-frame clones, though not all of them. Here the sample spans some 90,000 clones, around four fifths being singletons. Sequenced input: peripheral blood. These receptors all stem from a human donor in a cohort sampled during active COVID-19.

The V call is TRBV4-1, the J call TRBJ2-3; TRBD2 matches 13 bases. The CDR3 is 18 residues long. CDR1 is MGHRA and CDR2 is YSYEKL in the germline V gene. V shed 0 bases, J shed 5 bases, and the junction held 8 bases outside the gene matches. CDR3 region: CASSQDRTLAGGQDTQYF. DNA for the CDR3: TGCGCCAGCAGCCAAGATCGCACACTAGCGGGGGGGCAAGATACGCAGTATTTT.

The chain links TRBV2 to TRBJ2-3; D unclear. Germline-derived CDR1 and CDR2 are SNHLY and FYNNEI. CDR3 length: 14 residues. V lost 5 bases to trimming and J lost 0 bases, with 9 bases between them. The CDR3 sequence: CASSRLVSTDTQYF. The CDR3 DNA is TGTGCCAGCAGTCGGCTAGTTAGCACAGATACGCAGTATTTT. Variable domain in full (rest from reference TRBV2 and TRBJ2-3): EPEVTQTPSHQVTQMGQEVILRCVPISNHLYFYWYRQILGQKVEFLVSFYNNEISEKSEIFDDQFSVERPDGSNFTLKIRSTKLEDSAMYFCASSRLVSTDTQYFGPGTRLTVL.

The CDR3 DNA reads as TGTGCCACCAGCGTGGCCCACCGATATGGCTACACCTTC. It is translated as CATSVAHRYGYTF. This chain links TRBV28 with TRBJ1-2; D gene ambiguous. Germline-derived CDR1 and CDR2 are MDHEN and SYDVKM. V was pared by 10 bases and J by 5 bases, with 17 bases between. CDR3 length: 13 amino acids.

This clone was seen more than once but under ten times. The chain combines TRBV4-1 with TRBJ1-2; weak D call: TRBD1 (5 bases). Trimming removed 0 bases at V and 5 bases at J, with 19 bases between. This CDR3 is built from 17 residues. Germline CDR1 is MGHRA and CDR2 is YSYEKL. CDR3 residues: CASSQEPDTPNRYGYTF. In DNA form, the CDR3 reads TGCGCCAGCAGCCAAGAACCGGACACCCCCAATAGGTATGGCTACACCTTC.

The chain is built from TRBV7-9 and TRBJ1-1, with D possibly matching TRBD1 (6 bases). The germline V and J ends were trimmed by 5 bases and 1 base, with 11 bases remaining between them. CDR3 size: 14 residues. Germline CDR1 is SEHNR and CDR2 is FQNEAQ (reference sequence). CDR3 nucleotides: TGTGCCAGCAGCCTCCGGGACAAGAACACTGAAGCTTTCTTT. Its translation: CASSLRDKNTEAFF.

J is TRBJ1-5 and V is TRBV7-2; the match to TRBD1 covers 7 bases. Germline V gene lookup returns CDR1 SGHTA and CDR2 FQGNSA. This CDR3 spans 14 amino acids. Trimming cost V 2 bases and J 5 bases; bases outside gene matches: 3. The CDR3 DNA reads TGTGCCAGCAGCTTAACAGGGGTTGATCAGCCCCAGCATTTT. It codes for CASSLTGVDQPQHF. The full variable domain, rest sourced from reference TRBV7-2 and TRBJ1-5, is GAGVSQSPSNKVTEKGKDVELRCDPISGHTALYWYRQSLGQGLEFLIYFQGNSAPDKSGLPSDRFSAERTGGSVSTLTIQRTQQEDSAVYLCASSLTGVDQPQHFGDGTRLSIL.

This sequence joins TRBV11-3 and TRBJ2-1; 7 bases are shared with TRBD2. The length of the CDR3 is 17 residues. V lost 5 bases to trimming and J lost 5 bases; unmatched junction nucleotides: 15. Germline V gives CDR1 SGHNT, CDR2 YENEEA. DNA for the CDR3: TGTGCCAGCAGCCCCCGGGATAGCGGGCCGGGGAACAATGAGCAGTTCTTC. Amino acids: CASSPRDSGPGNNEQFF.

The CDR3 reads CASSQTRGRDSPLHF. The CDR3 DNA sequence: TGCGCCAGCAGCCAAACTAGGGGGCGAGATTCACCCCTCCACTTT. The chain is built from TRBV5-1 and TRBJ1-6; 7 nucleotides agree with TRBD1. CDR3 length: 15 residues. The V gene end was trimmed by 4 bases and the J gene end by 8 bases; junction bases not matched to a gene: 9. In germline, CDR1 is SGHRS, CDR2 YFSETQ.

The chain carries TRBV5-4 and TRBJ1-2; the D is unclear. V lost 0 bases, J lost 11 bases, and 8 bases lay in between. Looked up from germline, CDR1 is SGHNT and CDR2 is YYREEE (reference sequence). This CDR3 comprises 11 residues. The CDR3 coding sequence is TGTGCCAGCAGCTTGGAATCCACTTACACCTTC. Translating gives CASSLESTYTF.

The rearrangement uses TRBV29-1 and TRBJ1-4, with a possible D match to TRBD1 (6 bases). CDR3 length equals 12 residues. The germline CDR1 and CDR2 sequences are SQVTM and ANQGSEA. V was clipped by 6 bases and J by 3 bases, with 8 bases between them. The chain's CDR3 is CSVQGSNEKLFF. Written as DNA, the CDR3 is TGCAGCGTACAGGGATCTAATGAAAAACTGTTTTTT.

The CDR3 sequence is CASSLLQGRGSYEQYF. CDR3 coding DNA: TGTGCCAGCAGCCTCTTGCAGGGGCGCGGCTCCTACGAGCAGTACTTC. This rearrangement joins TRBV11-2 to TRBJ2-7, with D tentatively TRBD1 (6 bases). The length of the CDR3 is 16 residues. Germline CDR1 reads SGHAT; CDR2 reads FQNNGV. The V and J ends lost 5 bases and 0 bases respectively, with 17 bases between them.

CDR3 residues: CASSGNRGAKNIQYF. As DNA, the CDR3 is TGCGCCAGCAGCGGAAACAGGGGTGCCAAAAACATTCAGTACTTC. The V call is TRBV5-1, the J call TRBJ2-4, with TRBD1 identical over 7 bases. The CDR3 runs to 15 residues. Germline-derived CDR1 and CDR2 are SGHRS and YFSETQ. V was clipped by 4 bases and J by 1 base; unmatched bases: 5.

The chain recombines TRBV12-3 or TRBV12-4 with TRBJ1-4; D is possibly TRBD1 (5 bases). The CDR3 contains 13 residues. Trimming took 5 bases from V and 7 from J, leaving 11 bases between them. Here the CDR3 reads CASSTQGGEKLFF. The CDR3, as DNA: TGTGCCAGCAGTACCCAGGGTGGTGAAAAACTGTTTTTT.

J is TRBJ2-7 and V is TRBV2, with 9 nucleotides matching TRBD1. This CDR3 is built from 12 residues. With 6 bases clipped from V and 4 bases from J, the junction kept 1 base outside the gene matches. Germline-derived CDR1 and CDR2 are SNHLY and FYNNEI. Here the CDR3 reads CASRGTGYEQYF. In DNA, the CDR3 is TGTGCCAGCAGGGGGACAGGGTACGAGCAGTACTTC.

The CDR3: CASSFPGQGGQPQHF. CDR3 coding DNA: TGTGCCAGCAGTTTCCCCGGACAGGGTGGGCAGCCCCAGCATTTT. V usage is TRBV28 and J usage is TRBJ1-5; TRBD1 agrees at 8 bases. Germline assignment: CDR1 MDHEN and CDR2 SYDVKM. This CDR3 comprises 15 residues. V lost 3 bases to trimming and J lost 7 bases; unmatched junction nucleotides: 8.

CDR3 sequence reads: CASSIRQANTGELFF. The CDR3 DNA follows: TGCGCCAGCAGCATAAGACAGGCAAACACCGGGGAGCTGTTTTTT. This chain connects TRBV5-1 to TRBJ2-2, with D maybe TRBD1 (6 bases). CDR1 SGHRS and CDR2 YFSETQ come from the germline V gene. CDR3 length: 15 residues. V lost 4 bases, J lost 2 bases, and 12 bases lay in between.

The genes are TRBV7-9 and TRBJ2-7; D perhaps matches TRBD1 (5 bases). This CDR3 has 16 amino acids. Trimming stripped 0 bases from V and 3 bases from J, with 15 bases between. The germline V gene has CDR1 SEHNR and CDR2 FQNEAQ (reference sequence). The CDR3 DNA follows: TGTGCCAGCAGCTTAGCGCTGGATTGGCAGGGCTACGAGCAGTACTTC. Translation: CASSLALDWQGYEQYF.

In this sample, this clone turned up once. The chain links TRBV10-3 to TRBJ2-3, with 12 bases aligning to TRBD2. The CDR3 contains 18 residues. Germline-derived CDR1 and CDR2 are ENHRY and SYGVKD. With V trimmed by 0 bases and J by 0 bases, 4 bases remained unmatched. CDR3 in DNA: TGTGCCATCAGTGAGTCTAGGACTAGCGGGGCCAGCACAGATACGCAGTATTTT. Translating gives CAISESRTSGASTDTQYF.

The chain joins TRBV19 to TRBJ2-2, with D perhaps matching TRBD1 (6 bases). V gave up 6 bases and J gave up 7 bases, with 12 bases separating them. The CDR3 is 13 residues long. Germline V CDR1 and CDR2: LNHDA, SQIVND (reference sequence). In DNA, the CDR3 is TGTGCCAGTAGCACACAGGGTAGCGGGGAGCTGTTTTTT. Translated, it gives CASSTQGSGELFF.

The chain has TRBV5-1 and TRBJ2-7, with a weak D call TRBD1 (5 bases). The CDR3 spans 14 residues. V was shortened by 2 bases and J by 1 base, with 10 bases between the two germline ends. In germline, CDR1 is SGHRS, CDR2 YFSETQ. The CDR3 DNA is TGCGCCAGCAGCTTACAGGCCCAATCCTACGAGCAGTACTTC. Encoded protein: CASSLQAQSYEQYF.

The CDR3 reads CASSQGSGLDQPQHF. Here the CDR3 DNA reads TGTGCCAGCAGCCAAGGGTCAGGGCTAGATCAGCCCCAGCATTTT. The chain recombines TRBV3-1 (or the pseudogene TRBV3-2) with TRBJ1-5; perhaps TRBD1 as D (5 bases). V lost 1 base and J lost 5, with 12 bases in between. Germline assignment: CDR1 LGHDT and CDR2 YNNKEL (reference sequence). This CDR3 region has 15 residues.

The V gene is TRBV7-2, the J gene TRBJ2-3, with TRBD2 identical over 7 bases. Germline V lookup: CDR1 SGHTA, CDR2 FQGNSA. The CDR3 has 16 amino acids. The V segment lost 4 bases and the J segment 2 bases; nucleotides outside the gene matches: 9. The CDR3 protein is CASSSKRGLSTDTQYF. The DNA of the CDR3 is TGTGCCAGCAGCTCCAAGCGGGGACTTTCCACAGATACGCAGTATTTT.

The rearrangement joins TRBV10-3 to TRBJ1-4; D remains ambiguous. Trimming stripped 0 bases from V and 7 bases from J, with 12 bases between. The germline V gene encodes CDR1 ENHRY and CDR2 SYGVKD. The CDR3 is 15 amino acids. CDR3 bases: TGTGCCATCAGTGAGTCGACGGCAGGAGGTGAAAAACTGTTTTTT. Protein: CAISESTAGGEKLFF.